This entry lists 32 T cell receptor beta chains sequenced from one sample in a study of vaccination and CD4 T cells after COVID-19. The treatment: roughly 10-day PBMC culture with coronavirus spike peptide pools or control peptides (ViraFEST assay). No antigen has been identified for these receptors. An Oncomine TCR Beta short-read assay was used to sequence the DNA from cultured CD4+ T cells. TCRdb reprocessed the PCR reads with MiXCR, giving one entry per CDR3 protein. The data hold 5,500 to 9,000 distinct CDR3 sequences, with 45% to 55% observed a single time. The specimen sequenced was CD4+ T cells from blood, cultured in vitro. These receptors were collected from a human donor who had recovered from COVID-19.

In its sample, this clonotype ranks as large. The gene calls are TRBV12-3 or TRBV12-4 and TRBJ1-2, with a tentative D call TRBD1 (6 bases). The CDR3 contains 14 residues. V shed 5 bases and J shed 5 bases, with 15 bases lying between them. CDR3: CASSPRTALYGYTF. The CDR3 DNA sequence: TGTGCCAGCAGTCCACGGACAGCCTTGTATGGCTACACCTTC.

This clonotype was seen just once. The CDR3 sequence is CASSQVLSKDRGRGGELFF. Written as DNA, the CDR3 is TGCGCCAGCAGCCAAGTTCTATCAAAGGACAGGGGGCGAGGCGGGGAGCTGTTTTTT. This chain connects TRBV4-1 to TRBJ2-2, with 11 positions matching TRBD1. CDR1 is MGHRA, CDR2 YSYEKL, per germline. V was pared by 1 base and J by 7 bases, with 14 bases of the junction left unmatched. This CDR3 has 19 residues.

This chain uses TRBV6-1 with TRBJ2-4, with D tentatively TRBD2 (6 bases). Germline CDR1 MNHNS, CDR2 SASEGT. The V end was cut by 5 bases, the J end by 12 bases, with 17 bases between. The CDR3 is 13 amino acids. In nucleotides, the CDR3 is TGTGCCAGCAGTCCCATCTCGGAGGGGAGTCAGTACTTC. Amino acid sequence: CASSPISEGSQYF.

The table lists this clonotype with a count of one. V gene TRBV20-1 combines with J gene TRBJ2-3; D is possibly TRBD2 (6 bases). Per the germline V gene, CDR1 is DFQATT and CDR2 is SNEGSKA (reference sequence). The CDR3 sequence is 14 residues long. Trimming shortened V by 3 bases and J by 2 bases, and 12 bases separated the two germline ends. The CDR3 here is CSARPGGATDTQYF. CDR3 bases: TGCAGTGCTAGGCCTGGCGGGGCCACAGATACGCAGTATTTT.

Only a few counts were recorded for this clonotype. J is TRBJ1-1 and V is TRBV20-1; 7 bases map to TRBD1. CDR3 length: 13 amino acids. V shed 4 bases and J 0 bases; nucleotides not matched to a gene: 2. CDR1 and CDR2 (germline): DFQATT, SNEGSKA (reference sequence). The CDR3 is CSAMTGMNTEAFF. The CDR3 coding sequence is TGCAGTGCTATGACAGGGATGAACACTGAAGCTTTCTTT.

This clonotype was seen more than once but under ten times. The V call is TRBV6-2 or TRBV6-3, the J call TRBJ1-2; TRBD1 aligns across 7 bases. This CDR3 contains 13 residues. Germline V CDR1 and CDR2: MNHEY, SVGEGT. The V and J ends lost 6 bases and 4 bases, in that order; junction bases with no gene match: 5. The CDR3 bases are TGTGCCAGCAGAATGGACAGGAGCTATGGCTACACCTTC. Its translation is CASRMDRSYGYTF.

The V call is TRBV20-1, the J call TRBJ1-5; 8 bases match TRBD1. The germline V gene has CDR1 DFQATT and CDR2 SNEGSKA (reference sequence). The CDR3 length is 14 residues. After removal of 7 bases from V and 1 base from J, the junction contained 6 bases not matched to a gene. Written as DNA, the CDR3 is TGCAGTGGGATCGGACAGGGAAGCAATCAGCCCCAGCATTTT. This gives the protein CSGIGQGSNQPQHF.

The V gene is TRBV7-3, the J gene TRBJ2-3; 8 bases fit TRBD1. V shed 4 bases, J shed 2 bases, and the junction held 11 bases outside the gene matches. Per germline, CDR1 SGHTA and CDR2 FQGTGA. This CDR3 region has 17 residues. The CDR3 spells CASSSSGTGPLTDTQYF. The DNA for the CDR3 is TGTGCCAGCAGCTCATCTGGGACAGGCCCCCTCACAGATACGCAGTATTTT.

The chain has TRBV20-1 and TRBJ1-3; 7 positions match TRBD1. Germline V CDR1 and CDR2: DFQATT, SNEGSKA (reference sequence). V lost 1 base to trimming and J lost 5 bases; unmatched junction nucleotides: 2. The CDR3 runs to 13 residues. The CDR3 region is CSARGQGRNTIYF. The CDR3 coding sequence is TGCAGTGCTAGAGGACAGGGCCGAAACACCATATATTTT.

The rearrangement links TRBV25-1 to TRBJ2-7; 8 bases fit TRBD2. This CDR3 region has 17 residues. Looked up from germline, CDR1 is MGHDK and CDR2 is SYGVNS. Trimming at V came to 1 base and at J to 1 base, leaving 9 bases not matched to a gene. The CDR3 DNA sequence: TGTGCCAGCAGTGAATGCCTCCCTAGCGGGCCGTCCTACGAGCAGTACTTC. Encoded protein: CASSECLPSGPSYEQYF.

V usage is TRBV7-9 and J usage is TRBJ2-7, with a tentative D call TRBD2 (6 bases). The CDR3 extends over 14 amino acids. V dropped 5 bases and J dropped 0 bases, with 11 bases sitting between them. Germline V gene sequence: CDR1 SEHNR, CDR2 FQNEAQ (reference sequence). CDR3 amino acids: CASSQATSSYEQYF. CDR3 nucleotide sequence: TGTGCCAGCAGCCAGGCGACTAGCTCCTACGAGCAGTACTTC.

By sample share, this clonotype is medium-sized. The chain couples TRBV10-3 to TRBJ2-7, with D possibly matching TRBD2 (5 bases). CDR1 is ENHRY, CDR2 SYGVKD, per germline. V was pared by 4 bases and J by 2 bases, with 12 bases between. This CDR3 contains 14 residues. The CDR3 DNA follows: TGTGCCATCAGTGCACTAGAGGGCCCCTACGAGCAGTACTTC. Translation gives CAISALEGPYEQYF.

This clonotype is medium-sized (0.01 to 0.1%) in the sample. The genes are TRBV6-1 and TRBJ1-3; no definite D call. The V gene lost 7 bases and the J gene lost 1 base, with 14 bases spanning the gap. This CDR3 region has 15 residues. In germline, CDR1 is MNHNS, CDR2 SASEGT. In nucleotides, the CDR3 is TGTGCCAGCATTCCTAGGCGGGGATCTGGAAACACCATATATTTT. Translated: CASIPRRGSGNTIYF.

The V and J genes are TRBV6-2 or TRBV6-3 and TRBJ1-5; tentative D call: TRBD1 (5 bases). Trimming shortened V by 6 bases and J by 7 bases, and 19 bases separated the two germline ends. CDR1 and CDR2 (germline): MNHEY, SVGEGT. The CDR3 sequence is 15 residues long. DNA for the CDR3: TGTGCCAGCAGAGATTTCGACGCTAGGGGACAGCCCCAGCATTTT. Encoded protein: CASRDFDARGQPQHF.

J is TRBJ1-1 and V is TRBV5-1, with a possible D match to TRBD1 (6 bases). Trimming shortened V by 6 bases and J by 1 base, and 13 bases separated the two germline ends. Per the germline V gene, CDR1 is SGHRS and CDR2 is YFSETQ. The CDR3 runs 14 residues. CDR3 sequence (DNA): TGCGCCAGCAAGTGGGACATTACGAACACTGAAGCTTTCTTT. It yields the protein CASKWDITNTEAFF.

This clonotype showed up just a few times. The genes are TRBV7-2 and TRBJ2-3; D is tentatively TRBD1 or TRBD2 (6 bases each). This CDR3 has 15 amino acids. Germline V gives CDR1 SGHTA, CDR2 FQGNSA. Trimming shortened V by 4 bases and J by 0 bases, and 11 bases separated the two germline ends. The CDR3 DNA sequence: TGTGCCAGCAGCTCCCAAGGGGGGAGCACAGATACGCAGTATTTT. Its translation is CASSSQGGSTDTQYF.

This clonotype counts as medium-sized. The J gene is TRBJ1-1, the V gene TRBV2; 8 bases agree with TRBD1. The V gene end was trimmed by 8 bases and the J gene end by 1 base; junction bases not matched to a gene: 9. Looked up from germline, CDR1 is SNHLY and CDR2 is FYNNEI. The CDR3 is made up of 15 amino acids. In DNA, the CDR3 is TGTGCCAGCTCTAGGACAGGGACACCGAACACTGAAGCTTTCTTT. Amino acids: CASSRTGTPNTEAFF.

This clonotype is classed as medium-sized. The chain links TRBV19 to TRBJ1-2; possibly TRBD1 for D (6 bases). Trimming stripped 3 bases from V and 4 bases from J, with 15 bases between. Germline V gives CDR1 LNHDA, CDR2 SQIVND (reference sequence). The CDR3 spans 15 residues. This chain's CDR3 is CASSIPLGRGYGYTF. In nucleotides, the CDR3 is TGTGCCAGTAGTATTCCTCTGGGCAGGGGCTATGGCTACACCTTC.

Only a few counts were recorded for this clonotype. The chain links TRBV24-1 to TRBJ1-2; D gene unclear. The V and J ends lost 0 bases and 4 bases respectively, with 8 bases between them. Germline V lookup: CDR1 KGHDR, CDR2 SFDVKD. The CDR3 loop spans 14 amino acids. The DNA of the CDR3 is TGTGCCACCAGTGATTTGGGGGTTGGCTATGGCTACACCTTC. The encoded protein is CATSDLGVGYGYTF.

This chain connects TRBV6-2 or TRBV6-3 to TRBJ2-5, with 7 bases matching TRBD2. The CDR3 is made up of 14 amino acids. Germline CDR1 is MNHEY and CDR2 is SVGEGT. Germline trimming cut 5 bases from V and 7 bases from J; bases unmatched to any gene: 10. The CDR3 sequence: CASSPRRGGGTQYF. CDR3 in DNA: TGTGCCAGCAGTCCCAGAAGGGGCGGGGGGACCCAGTACTTC.

Turning to this clonotype: Since a much larger clone is just one base distant, this may be a read error. The rearrangement links TRBV11-2 to TRBJ2-7; no firm D call. The CDR3 loop spans 11 amino acids. Germline V lookup: CDR1 SGHAT, CDR2 FQNNGV. The DNA for the CDR3 is TGTGCCAGCAGCTTAAAATACGGGCAGTACTTC. Protein product: CASSLKYGQYF.

This clonotype occurred a few times. V is TRBV6-1 and J is TRBJ1-6, with 8 bases matching TRBD1. J was trimmed by 9 bases and V by 7 bases; bases with no gene match: 5. This CDR3 contains 13 residues. The germline V gene has CDR1 MNHNS and CDR2 SASEGT. This CDR3 reads CASTGQGGSPLHF. For the CDR3, the DNA is TGTGCCAGCACCGGACAGGGCGGTTCACCCCTCCACTTT.

The chain joins TRBV20-1 to TRBJ1-1; TRBD1 matches at 7 bases. This CDR3 is built from 12 residues. V gave up 6 bases and J gave up 2 bases; unmatched junction bases: 3. CDR1 DFQATT and CDR2 SNEGSKA come from the germline V gene (reference sequence). CDR3 residues: CSANRGNTEAFF. The CDR3 bases are TGCAGTGCCAACAGGGGAAACACTGAAGCTTTCTTT.

This clonotype was counted between two and nine times. The rearrangement uses TRBV20-1 and TRBJ1-4, with no clear D. Looked up from germline, CDR1 is DFQATT and CDR2 is SNEGSKA (reference sequence). This CDR3 comprises 11 residues. Trimming took 7 bases from V and 3 from J, leaving 6 bases between them. CDR3 DNA sequence: TGCAGTGGCATTTCTAATGAAAAACTGTTTTTT. Amino acid sequence: CSGISNEKLFF.

V usage is TRBV12-3 or TRBV12-4 and J usage is TRBJ2-7, with a possible D match to TRBD2 (7 bases). Trimming took 3 bases from V and 3 from J, leaving 12 bases between them. The CDR3 runs to 14 residues. This chain's CDR3 is CASSLGAGVYEQYF. The CDR3, as DNA: TGTGCCAGCAGTTTGGGGGCGGGAGTCTACGAGCAGTACTTC.

This clonotype was detected a few times. This chain joins TRBV24-1 and TRBJ2-1; D might be TRBD2 (6 bases). The CDR3 has 18 amino acids. The germline V gene has CDR1 KGHDR and CDR2 SFDVKD. Deletions cut 5 bases from V and 7 bases from J, with 26 bases between. For the CDR3, the DNA is TGTGCCACCAGTGCCGTGGGGTGGAGTAGCGGAGGAAGGAATGAGCAGTTCTTC. Translating gives CATSAVGWSSGGRNEQFF.

This chain links TRBV4-2 with TRBJ2-1, with D unresolved. This CDR3 has 14 amino acids. The V gene lost 4 bases and the J gene lost 9 bases, with 16 bases spanning the gap. Germline lookup yields CDR1 LGHNA and CDR2 YNFKEQ. This chain's CDR3 is CASSPLVETTEQFF. The CDR3 DNA follows: TGTGCCAGCAGCCCCCTAGTGGAAACGACTGAGCAGTTCTTC.

The V gene is TRBV7-2, the J gene TRBJ2-7, with 10 bases matching TRBD1. The CDR3 spans 14 residues. The J segment lost 2 bases and the V segment lost 4 bases, leaving 2 bases of the junction unmatched. Germline assignment: CDR1 SGHTA and CDR2 FQGNSA. The DNA of the CDR3 is TGTGCCAGCAGCTGGGACAGGGGCCCCTACGAGCAGTACTTC. This translates into CASSWDRGPYEQYF. Complete variable domain (other parts from reference TRBV7-2 and TRBJ2-7): GAGVSQSPSNKVTEKGKDVELRCDPISGHTALYWYRQSLGQGLEFLIYFQGNSAPDKSGLPSDRFSAERTGGSVSTLTIQRTQQEDSAVYLCASSWDRGPYEQYFGPGTRLTVT.

The rearrangement links TRBV7-9 to TRBJ1-2, with no clear D. V lost 4 bases to trimming and J lost 1 base, with 13 bases between them. The germline V gene has CDR1 SEHNR and CDR2 FQNEAQ (reference sequence). There are 15 residues in the CDR3. The CDR3 protein is CASSSLGRINYGYTF. The CDR3, as DNA: TGTGCCAGCAGCTCCTTAGGGAGGATTAACTATGGCTACACCTTC.

V and J are TRBV20-1 and TRBJ2-7; TRBD1 matches 9 bases. The CDR3 has 14 amino acids. The germline V gene has CDR1 DFQATT and CDR2 SNEGSKA (reference sequence). V gave up 3 bases and J gave up 2 bases; unmatched junction bases: 5. The CDR3 nucleotides are TGCAGTGCTAGGTGGGACAGGGCTCCCTACGAGCAGTACTTC. Residues: CSARWDRAPYEQYF.

The J gene is TRBJ2-6, the V gene TRBV28; tentatively, D is TRBD2 (5 bases). V was shortened by 6 bases and J by 4 bases, with 13 bases between the two germline ends. The CDR3 extends over 15 amino acids. Germline V lookup: CDR1 MDHEN, CDR2 SYDVKM. The CDR3 sequence: CASSVGGAGANVLTF. CDR3 coding DNA: TGTGCCAGCAGCGTCGGAGGAGCCGGGGCCAACGTCCTGACTTTC. The complete variable domain, with remaining parts taken from reference TRBV28 and TRBJ2-6, reads DVKVTQSSRYLVKRTGEKVFLECVQDMDHENMFWYRQDPGLGLRLIYFSYDVKMKEKGDIPEGYSVSREKKERFSLILESASTNQTSMYLCASSVGGAGANVLTFGAGSRLTVL.

This clonotype has only one observation. V and J are TRBV2 and TRBJ2-1; 14 bases agree with TRBD2. Trimming cost V 6 bases and J 8 bases; bases outside gene matches: 6. The CDR3 contains 15 residues. CDR1 is SNHLY and CDR2 is FYNNEI in the germline V gene. The CDR3 DNA reads as TGTGCCAGCAGCCCATCGGGACTAGCGGGGGATGAGCAGTTCTTC. This codes for CASSPSGLAGDEQFF.